This paragraph reports one TCR beta chain. This sample was included in a study of T-cell reconstitution after alpha-beta-depleted transplantation in children. Unique molecular identifiers were used in preparing the TCRbeta library. TCRdb analysed the PCR reads with MiXCR anew, one entry per CDR3 protein. This sample has 150,000 to 200,000 distinct CDR3 sequences, with 5% to 6.5% found just once. This receptor was obtained from a girl under three years old with combined immunodeficiency, due to receive a stem cell transplant. This material consisted of PBMCs, taken before TCRalphabeta/CD19-depleted stem cell transplant.

The CDR3 DNA follows: TGTGCCAGCAGCGGAGACTGGGATGAAGCTTTCTTT. It codes for CASSGDWDEAFF. The chain is built from TRBV9 and TRBJ1-1; no reliable D call. Trimming shortened V by 3 bases and J by 7 bases, and 10 bases separated the two germline ends. The CDR3 has 12 residues. Germline CDR1 reads SGDLS; CDR2 reads YYNGEE.